This TCR beta chain was found in a study of blood T cell repertoires in COVID-19 (dated by TCRdb to 2018 to 2020). Looking at the study overall: The collaborator samples originated in the United States, Italy and Spain and spanned the acute and convalescent phases of COVID-19. The material from the prospective study consisted of cDNA or gDNA derived from T cells, B-cell-depleted T cells, or PBMCs. Deeply sampled blood TCRbeta repertoires from subjects exposed to, actively infected with, or recovered from COVID-19 were included in the dataset. A freely available public database, intended as a resource for researchers studying the immune response to SARS-CoV-2, is where the repertoires were released. The samples were drawn from the first 160 participants of the ongoing ImmuneRACE study and from under 1,500 subjects provided by 6 global collaborators. Nearly every sample came with metadata listing a de-identified subject ID, COVID-19 status, age in years and sex. Where available, HLA class I and class II types were taken from metadata supplied by the sample provider and were not determined by assay-based typing.

On this clone: Its specific antigen is unknown. The record has no base qualities; no much larger clone is one base away.

Participants in the prospective study were aged roughly 18 to 90 years, lived in about two dozen United States geographic areas, and enrolled through a virtual design. To assign participants to cohorts, the prospective study relied on clinical history that participants themselves reported in a screening survey and a study questionnaire. In the prospective study, whole blood, serum and a nasopharyngeal or oropharyngeal swab were collected from each participant by mobile phlebotomists. Over a roughly 2-month period, participants in the prospective study had the option of providing additional blood draws and questionnaires. Before DNA extraction, prospective study blood samples were shipped either frozen or at room temperature. Points the paper makes about the study in general: How much clinical and demographic metadata was included differed by source and by participant, and the metadata was provided uncurated.

Sequences SGHRS (CDR1) and YFSETQ (CDR2) are obtained from the germline V gene. Relative to germline, V is 3 bases shorter and J is 0 bases shorter, with 13 bases between their ends. The CDR3 numbers 16 residues from cysteine through phenylalanine. Solely the CDR3 DNA is kept, with 48 bases framed from the first base. TCRbeta CDR3 regions were amplified from genomic DNA by means of the immunoSEQ Assay, a bias-controlled multiplex PCR. Concerning the study's data processing: Nucleated cell counts per sample were estimated from amplification of reference gene primers within the assay. Sequence reads were collapsed and filtered to measure the absolute abundance of every unique TCRbeta CDR3 rearrangement. Productive Simpson clonality was computed per sample as the square root of Simpson's diversity index over productive rearrangements. In its TCRdb copy, this immuneACCESS table keeps in-frame sequences only and misses some clones. Where compared with another copy, unresolved V genes explain less than half of these, and the others have no known cause. For V, J and clone size, that table is used; D and trimming come from the DNA. This sample is represented by approximately 330,000 clones; 80% to 90% of them were singletons. Approximately 4.6% of the sample is taken by the ten largest.

The V and J segments used are TRBV5-1 and TRBJ2-1; TRBD1 is a possible D gene, resting on 6 matching bases. The specimen sequenced was PBMCs or T cells enriched from blood (not recorded which). The receptor was isolated from a woman aged 35 to 49 with acute COVID-19. This receptor has the CDR3 CASSSGTISSYNEQFF. The DNA sequence is as follows: TGCGCCAGCAGCTCCGGGACAATAAGCTCCTACAATGAGCAGTTCTTC.